This T cell receptor (beta chain) was captured by sequencing in a study of CD8 T cells in Susac syndrome. Losses at the gene ends were 6 bases for V and 2 bases for J; bases not matched to a gene: 13. Per the germline V gene, CDR1 is MGHRA and CDR2 is YSYEKL. This CDR3 comprises 17 residues. Random hexamers primed reverse transcription of about 0.45 to 1 ug RNA. Using its own MiXCR run on the immunoSEQ multiplex PCR reads, TCRdb lists one record per CDR3 protein. This table holds 150,000 to 200,000 distinct CDR3 sequences, approximately 93% found once. The sample comprised CD4+ T cells from PBMCs. The sequence came from a human donor with multiple sclerosis. V gene TRBV4-1 combines with J gene TRBJ2-3; the match to TRBD2 covers 8 bases. The chain's CDR3 is CASRLSASGFSTDTQYF. The CDR3 region has the DNA TGCGCCAGCAGGCTTTCTGCTAGCGGGTTTTCCACAGATACGCAGTATTTT.